The sequence of this TCR beta chain was determined in a study of blood T cell repertoires in COVID-19. In its sample, this clone was seen once. Germline V gene lookup returns CDR1 MNHEY and CDR2 SVGAGI. The CDR3 is made up of 14 amino acids. Trimming stripped 6 bases from V and 2 bases from J, with 13 bases between. Clones were read by immunoSEQ multiplex PCR, and TCRdb kept only the in-frame ones, dropping some. The table has roughly 62,000 clones, 70% to 85% seen once. This receptor was obtained from an elderly woman with active or convalescent COVID-19. The V call is TRBV6-5, the J call TRBJ1-1; D is unclear. The sequenced sample consisted of peripheral blood. The CDR3: CASREGGPNTEAFF. CDR3 coding DNA: TGTGCCAGCAGGGAGGGAGGGCCAAACACTGAAGCTTTCTTT.